This TCR beta chain emerged from a study of blood T cell repertoires in COVID-19. The assay was immunoSEQ multiplex PCR, and TCRdb's table has in-frame clones only and misses some. In the table there are about 320,000 clones, around nine tenths of which are singletons. Trimming removed 8 bases at V and 2 bases at J, with 15 bases between. The germline V gene has CDR1 SEHNR and CDR2 FQNEAQ (reference sequence). CDR3 length equals 15 residues. Material: PBMCs or T cells enriched from blood (not recorded which). This chain joins TRBV7-9 and TRBJ2-2; tentative D call: TRBD1 (6 bases). The TCR was taken from a man between 25 and 39 years old who had recovered from COVID-19. The CDR3 reads CASLSSGTNTGELFF. In DNA, the CDR3 is TGTGCCAGCCTCTCTTCCGGGACAAACACCGGGGAGCTGTTTTTT.